The 5 T cell receptor beta chains in this list originate from one sample, sequenced in a study of response to subunit inactivated influenza vaccine. TCRdb re-called the RT-PCR reads with MiXCR, one entry per CDR3 protein. Of roughly 670,000 distinct CDR3 sequences listed, around 15% are singletons. The sample in question was PBMCs from blood, obtained less than 15 days before vaccination. Receptors originate from a man aged 50 to 59 who received an inactivated influenza vaccine.

This clonotype was detected only a few times. The chain employs TRBV20-1 and TRBJ2-5; 7 bases line up with TRBD1. The germline CDR1 and CDR2 sequences are DFQATT and SNEGSKA (reference sequence). J gave up 4 bases and V 6 bases, and 20 bases lay outside the gene matches. The CDR3 has 17 residues. The CDR3 nucleotides are TGCAGTGCGGGGGTTCTCGACAGGGTGTATTGGGGAGAGACCCAGTACTTC. Amino acid sequence: CSAGVLDRVYWGETQYF.

This chain connects TRBV24-1 to TRBJ1-2; D is unclear. Trimming removed 3 bases from V and 5 bases from J, with 9 bases in between. This CDR3 has 13 amino acids. The germline V gene has CDR1 KGHDR and CDR2 SFDVKD. The chain's CDR3 is CATSDRTGYGYTF. CDR3 sequence (DNA): TGTGCCACCAGTGATCGAACCGGTTATGGCTACACCTTC.

This sequence joins TRBV10-3 and TRBJ2-3; weak D call: TRBD2 (5 bases). Germline V lookup: CDR1 ENHRY, CDR2 SYGVKD. Between the trimmed V and J ends, which lost 8 bases and 5 bases, there was a span of 14 bases. The CDR3 is 13 amino acids. The CDR3 loop is CAILSLAGDTQYF. In nucleotides, the CDR3 is TGTGCCATCTTGAGCCTAGCCGGAGATACGCAGTATTTT.

The chain recombines TRBV5-6 with TRBJ1-2, with a weak D call TRBD1 (6 bases). The V end was cut by 4 bases, the J end by 4 bases, with 14 bases between. CDR3 length: 14 amino acids. Germline loops: CDR1 SGHDT, CDR2 YYEEEE. The CDR3 DNA reads TGTGCCAGCAGCATCCGGGACACCGTCTATGGCTACACCTTC. Amino acid sequence: CASSIRDTVYGYTF.

This clonotype was recorded a few times. This chain joins TRBV12-3 or TRBV12-4 and TRBJ2-1; TRBD2 agrees at 13 bases. Trimming took 7 bases from V and 9 from J; bases not matched to a gene: 12. CDR3 length equals 16 residues. DNA for the CDR3: TGTGCCAGCACTCAACCAGGACTAGCGGGAGATCGTGAGCAGTTCTTC. This sequence encodes CASTQPGLAGDREQFF.